One sample yielded the 27 T cell receptor beta chains listed below, sequenced in a study of blood T cell repertoires in COVID-19. Some clones are missing from TCRdb's copy, which holds only in-frame ones; the method was immunoSEQ multiplex PCR. Altogether about 55,000 clones are present, approximately 90% being singletons, with the ten largest covering approximately 6.2%. Input material: peripheral blood. The source is a man aged 35-49 years with acute or convalescent COVID-19.

This sequence joins TRBV19 and TRBJ2-3; D perhaps matches TRBD2 (6 bases). Trimming shortened V by 6 bases and J by 6 bases, and 16 bases separated the two germline ends. The CDR3 has 14 amino acids. Germline values: CDR1 LNHDA, CDR2 SQIVND (reference sequence). The DNA for the CDR3 is TGTGCCAGTAGGTTAGCGGAGTGGGCTGATACGCAGTATTTT. Amino acids: CASRLAEWADTQYF.

V is TRBV9 and J is TRBJ1-1, with TRBD1 matching 7 bases. The ends lost 3 bases at V and 7 bases at J; junction bases unmatched: 6. The CDR3 is made up of 13 amino acids. CDR1 is SGDLS, CDR2 YYNGEE, per germline. CDR3 sequence: CASSAPRTGEAFF. DNA of the CDR3: TGTGCCAGCAGCGCGCCGAGGACAGGTGAAGCTTTCTTT. Supplemented by reference TRBV9 and TRBJ1-1, the full variable domain reads DSGVTQTPKHLITATGQRVTLRCSPRSGDLSVYWYQQSLDQGLQFLIQYYNGEERAKGNILERFSAQQFPDLHSELNLSSLELGDSALYFCASSAPRTGEAFFGQGTRLTVV.

The chain couples TRBV7-9 to TRBJ2-5; weak D call: TRBD2 (5 bases). Germline V gene lookup returns CDR1 SEHNR and CDR2 FQNEAQ (reference sequence). The CDR3 extends over 15 amino acids. V was clipped by 7 bases and J by 3 bases, with 18 bases between them. The DNA of the CDR3 is TGTGCCAGCACCAAGAGAGGGCCGTTAGAAGAGACCCAGTACTTC. It codes for CASTKRGPLEETQYF.

In this sample, this clone turned up a few times. The CDR3 reads CAWSVQDGPLHF. The CDR3 bases are TGTGCCTGGAGTGTACAGGATGGACCCCTCCACTTT. The chain employs TRBV30 and TRBJ1-6; perhaps TRBD1 as D (5 bases). The V end lost 0 bases, the J end lost 12 bases, and 9 bases lay between the germline ends. The CDR3 covers 12 residues. Germline V gene data show CDR1 as GTSNPN and CDR2 as SVGIG (reference sequence).

The chain couples TRBV13 to TRBJ2-3; 8 positions match TRBD1. The CDR3 covers 16 residues. V lost 2 bases to trimming and J lost 0 bases; unmatched junction nucleotides: 4. Germline values: CDR1 PRHDT, CDR2 FYEKMQ (reference sequence). The CDR3 reads CASSLRTGPSTDTQYF. CDR3 sequence (DNA): TGTGCCAGCAGCTTAAGGACAGGGCCTAGCACAGATACGCAGTATTTT.

The gene calls are TRBV29-1 and TRBJ1-3, with no clear D. Germline values: CDR1 SQVTM, CDR2 ANQGSEA. The CDR3 runs 17 residues. Trimming stripped 5 bases from V and 7 bases from J, with 27 bases between. CDR3 protein: CSVSFQEPDPGGNTIYF. CDR3 in DNA: TGCAGCGTTAGCTTCCAAGAACCGGACCCCGGAGGGAACACCATATATTTT.

The V gene is TRBV5-1, the J gene TRBJ1-5; D perhaps matches TRBD1 (5 bases). Germline V lookup: CDR1 SGHRS, CDR2 YFSETQ. Trimming took 0 bases from V and 3 from J, leaving 7 bases between them. The CDR3 totals 14 residues. CDR3 in amino acids: CASSLGGDNQPQHF. As DNA, the CDR3 is TGCGCCAGCAGCTTGGGGGGGGACAATCAGCCCCAGCATTTT.

The chain links TRBV29-1 to TRBJ2-5, with a possible D match to TRBD1 (6 bases). The CDR3 is made up of 13 amino acids. Germline loops: CDR1 SQVTM, CDR2 ANQGSEA. Trimming cost V 6 bases and J 5 bases, with 16 bases left between them. DNA of the CDR3: TGCAGCGTGGCAACAGGGACGGGGGAGACCCAGTACTTC. Its translation: CSVATGTGETQYF.

The sample holds one count of this clone. This chain connects TRBV5-4 to TRBJ1-1; maybe TRBD1 (6 bases). Looked up from germline, CDR1 is SGHNT and CDR2 is YYREEE (reference sequence). Trimming took 4 bases from V and 1 from J, leaving 14 bases between them. This CDR3 region has 15 residues. In DNA, the CDR3 is TGTGCCAGCAGCCCTCTAACAGGGCGGAACACTGAAGCTTTCTTT. This encodes CASSPLTGRNTEAFF.

The chain is built from TRBV7-9 and TRBJ2-7; 9 bases are a match to TRBD1. V lost 1 base to trimming and J lost 3 bases; unmatched junction nucleotides: 4. This CDR3 spans 15 amino acids. The V gene's germline CDR1 is SEHNR and CDR2 FQNEAQ (reference sequence). The CDR3 DNA is TGTGCCAGCAGCTTAGGGGAGGGACAGGGCTACGAGCAGTACTTC. It yields the protein CASSLGEGQGYEQYF.

The rearrangement uses TRBV24-1 and TRBJ2-7, with TRBD2 matching over 8 bases. Germline CDR1 reads KGHDR; CDR2 reads SFDVKD. V lost 5 bases, J lost 0 bases, and 5 bases stayed unmatched. This CDR3 is 15 amino acids long. The CDR3 region is CATSAAGTSSYEQYF. CDR3 nucleotides: TGTGCCACCAGTGCCGCCGGGACTAGCTCCTACGAGCAGTACTTC.

J is TRBJ2-7 and V is TRBV4-1, with 8 bases lining up with TRBD2. J gave up 7 bases and V 4 bases, and 12 bases lay outside the gene matches. CDR1 MGHRA and CDR2 YSYEKL come from the germline V gene. This CDR3 is built from 15 residues. The CDR3 region is CASSPQRERLREQYF. As DNA, the CDR3 is TGCGCCAGCAGCCCTCAGCGGGAGAGACTGCGGGAGCAGTACTTC.

This clone was observed once. The DNA of the CDR3 is TGCGCCAGCAGTGAGTCGGCTGGCGGGGAGCTGTTTTTT. This encodes CASSESAGGELFF. The chain uses TRBV10-1 and TRBJ2-2; D unclear. Germline loops: CDR1 WNHNN, CDR2 SYGVQD (reference sequence). The CDR3 is made up of 13 amino acids. V was cut by 0 bases and J by 7 bases, with 6 bases left in between.

V gene TRBV11-3 combines with J gene TRBJ2-5, with 9 nucleotides matching TRBD1. The CDR3 contains 16 residues. Germline-derived CDR1 and CDR2 are SGHNT and YENEEA. Trimming removed 6 bases from V and 5 bases from J; junction bases left unmatched: 13. CDR3 nucleotide sequence: TGTGCCAGCAGACTAGTCGGGACAGGGAGTCGGGAGACCCAGTACTTC. This codes for CASRLVGTGSRETQYF.

This chain joins TRBV4-2 and TRBJ1-1; 7 bases are a match to TRBD1. Germline CDR1 is LGHNA and CDR2 is YNFKEQ. The V segment lost 2 bases and the J segment 6 bases; nucleotides outside the gene matches: 6. CDR3 length: 14 amino acids. CDR3 loop: CASSQPDRAPEAFF. The CDR3 nucleotides read TGTGCCAGCAGCCAACCCGACAGGGCGCCTGAAGCTTTCTTT.

This clone was detected only once. This chain links TRBV25-1 with TRBJ1-1, with D possibly being TRBD1 (5 bases). The CDR3 is 16 amino acids. CDR1 is MGHDK and CDR2 is SYGVNS in the germline V gene. V lost 6 bases and J lost 1, with 18 bases in between. The CDR3: CASRKPGTGGNTEAFF. In DNA, the CDR3 is TGTGCCAGCAGGAAACCGGGGACCGGGGGGAACACTGAAGCTTTCTTT.

This clone was seen just once. V gene TRBV9 combines with J gene TRBJ2-1; 10 positions agree with TRBD2. The CDR3 contains 16 residues. Trimming removed 0 bases from V and 3 bases from J; junction bases left unmatched: 3. Germline CDR1 reads SGDLS; CDR2 reads YYNGEE. The CDR3 here is CASSVGLAGVYNEQFF. CDR3 DNA sequence: TGTGCCAGCAGCGTAGGTCTAGCGGGAGTCTACAATGAGCAGTTCTTC.

This clone was observed a handful of times. The V call is TRBV2, the J call TRBJ2-1; maybe TRBD2 (6 bases). Between the trimmed V and J ends, which lost 6 bases and 0 bases, there was a span of 6 bases. The CDR3 extends over 13 amino acids. The germline V gene encodes CDR1 SNHLY and CDR2 FYNNEI. CDR3 residues: CASRDYSYNEQFF. DNA of the CDR3: TGTGCCAGCAGGGACTACTCCTACAATGAGCAGTTCTTC.

This chain joins TRBV9 and TRBJ2-1; TRBD1 matches at 9 bases. V lost 3 bases and J lost 8; bases outside the gene matches: 12. CDR1 and CDR2 from the germline V gene are SGDLS and YYNGEE. The CDR3 extends over 16 amino acids. The CDR3 loop is CASSAFSTGGIDEQFF. The DNA of the CDR3 is TGTGCCAGCAGCGCCTTCTCGACAGGGGGGATTGATGAGCAGTTCTTC.

V is TRBV7-9 and J is TRBJ2-1; 8 positions agree with TRBD2. Germline V CDR1 and CDR2: SEHNR, FQNEAQ (reference sequence). The CDR3 totals 17 residues. V dropped 6 bases and J dropped 1; count of bases not matched to a gene: 11. The CDR3 region is CASRPTSVVLSYNEQFF. In DNA, the CDR3 is TGTGCCAGCAGACCGACTAGCGTGGTATTGTCCTACAATGAGCAGTTCTTC.

This clone is classed as medium-sized. This chain's CDR3 is CSGIGTENYEQYF. DNA for the CDR3: TGCAGCGGAATCGGGACAGAAAACTACGAGCAGTACTTC. This chain uses TRBV29-1 with TRBJ2-7, with TRBD1 identical over 7 bases. Germline assignment: CDR1 SQVTM and CDR2 ANQGSEA. The length of the CDR3 is 13 residues. V gave up 7 bases and J gave up 3 bases; unmatched junction bases: 9.

The chain employs TRBV21-1 and TRBJ1-1. TRBV21-1 is assigned pseudogene status. The CDR3 loop spans 13 amino acids. CDR3 region: CASSKYGEGEAFF. For the CDR3, the DNA is TGTGCCAGCAGCAAATACGGGGAAGGTGAAGCTTTCTTT.

This chain joins TRBV4-2 and TRBJ2-7; no clear D gene. The germline gives CDR1 LGHNA, CDR2 YNFKEQ. The CDR3 has 15 amino acids. V was cut by 0 bases and J by 3 bases, with 12 bases left in between. The CDR3 is CASSQDLVSVYEQYF. The CDR3 DNA sequence: TGTGCCAGCAGCCAAGATCTGGTATCAGTCTACGAGCAGTACTTC.

This clone was observed a handful of times. The CDR3 spells CASSLPGVMNTEAFF. The DNA of the CDR3 is TGTGCCAGCAGCTTGCCAGGGGTCATGAACACTGAAGCTTTCTTT. This chain links TRBV5-6 with TRBJ1-1; a possible D gene is TRBD1 (6 bases). CDR1 is SGHDT and CDR2 is YYEEEE in the germline V gene. The ends were cut back, 1 base at V and 0 bases at J, with 10 bases in the middle. This CDR3 region has 15 residues.

The chain couples TRBV11-2 to TRBJ2-1, with D maybe TRBD2 (7 bases). Germline CDR1 is SGHAT and CDR2 is FQNNGV. The germline V and J ends were trimmed by 7 bases and 8 bases, with 18 bases remaining between them. The CDR3 is 14 amino acids. The CDR3 DNA follows: TGTGCCAGCATAGAGGGGGGGGCCAGGGATGAGCAGTTCTTC. Its translation: CASIEGGARDEQFF.

The rearrangement uses TRBV6-6 and TRBJ1-2, with 8 bases fitting TRBD1. Germline assignment: CDR1 MNHNY and CDR2 SVGAGI (reference sequence). The V gene end was trimmed by 5 bases and the J gene end by 3 bases; junction bases not matched to a gene: 17. The CDR3 extends over 18 amino acids. This chain's CDR3 is CASSLPRQGKSLDYGYTF. The CDR3 nucleotides are TGTGCCAGCAGTCTCCCCCGACAGGGGAAGAGCTTGGACTATGGCTACACCTTC.

This chain links TRBV3-1 (or the pseudogene TRBV3-2) with TRBJ2-3; a weak D match, TRBD2 (6 bases). Between the trimmed V and J ends, which lost 0 bases and 2 bases, there was a span of 15 bases. Looked up from germline, CDR1 is LGHDT and CDR2 is YNNKEL (reference sequence). The CDR3 length is 17 residues. CDR3 in DNA: TGTGCCAGCAGCCAAGATGTCGCGGGGTTTTTCACAGATACGCAGTATTTT. As protein: CASSQDVAGFFTDTQYF.